This TCR beta chain was identified during a study of OX40 agonist ivuxolimab in advanced cancers. As for the study in general: The patients' treatment was ivuxolimab, an agonistic anti-OX40 (CD134) antibody.

Germline V gene data show CDR1 as SGHVS and CDR2 as FQNEAQ. CDR3 size: 17 residues. Trimming at V came to 4 bases and at J to 0 bases, leaving 7 bases not matched to a gene. Only in-frame clones appear in the TCRdb table, and some are missing; sequencing was by immunoSEQ multiplex PCR. Of roughly 61,000 clones listed, 80% to 90% are singletons. Of note for this clone: Antigen unknown.

Study results and limitations: Certain nonresponders additionally had low normalized T-cell clonal expansion.

The TCR sequence derives from an adult with an advanced solid tumor such as melanoma, head and neck, liver or kidney cancer. J is TRBJ1-5 and V is TRBV7-8, with 9 bases that match TRBD1. Sequencing used CD4+ or CD8+ T cells sorted from blood, obtained in a trial of the OX40 agonist ivuxolimab. The CDR3 nucleotides read TGTGCCAGCAGCTCCGGGGGGACAGGGTATAGCAATCAGCCCCAGCATTTT. Translating gives CASSSGGTGYSNQPQHF.